This passage covers 17 T cell receptor beta chains from one sample sequenced in a study of T cells in women clearing cervical HPV infection. The assay was immunoSEQ multiplex PCR, and TCRdb's table has in-frame clones only and misses some. The sample yields fewer than 40,000 clones, of which the top ten take up approximately 4.2%. Material: blood buffy coat. These receptors all stem from a woman between 18 and 70 years old with a cervical HPV16 infection that either progressed to CIN3+ or cleared (not recorded which).

CDR3 DNA (partial): TGCAGTGTGGGAGAAGACGGGGGTGGTAGTTCACCC. Encoded protein: CSVGEDGGGSSP. The whole CDR3 sequence reads CSVGEDGGGSSPLHF. This rearrangement joins TRBV20-1 to TRBJ1-6, with a tentative D call TRBD1 (5 bases). The CDR3 end is not reached by the read, which stops 3 residues before it; the germline J gene fills it in. The CDR3 loop spans 15 amino acids. CDR1 and CDR2 (germline): DFQATT, SNEGSKA (reference sequence). Trimming removed 7 bases from V and 9 bases from J, with 22 bases in between.

About this clone: The read finishes 3 residues shy of the CDR3 end, and the germline J gene is used to complete it. The chain links TRBV5-6 to TRBJ2-1; TRBD2 is a possible D gene (5 bases). V was trimmed by 4 bases and J by 6 bases, leaving 8 bases between them. Per germline, CDR1 SGHDT and CDR2 YYEEEE. The CDR3 has 12 amino acids. Partial CDR3 DNA: TGTGCCAGCAGCGTCGGGGTCAATGAG. This translates into CASSVGVNE. The entire CDR3 protein is CASSVGVNEQFF. Filled out from reference TRBV5-6 and TRBJ2-1, the complete variable domain reads DAGVTQSPTHLIKTRGQQVTLRCSPKSGHDTVSWYQQALGQGPQFIFQYYEEEERQRGNFPDRFSGHQFPNYSSELNVNALLLGDSALYLCASSVGVNEQFFGPGTRLTVL.

Turning to this clone: Sequencing ends 3 residues short of the CDR3 end; the germline J gene provides the rest. The rearrangement uses TRBV18 and TRBJ1-3, with no clear D. The CDR3 is 15 amino acids. Germline V lookup: CDR1 KGHSH, CDR2 LQKENI. V was trimmed by 3 bases and J by 0 bases, leaving 9 bases between them. This CDR3 reads CASSPVTGSGNTIYF. The covered CDR3 bases are TGTGCCAGCTCACCGGTCACTGGCTCTGGAAACACC.

Regarding this clone: The junction does not match germline at one end; this may be a read error. The read ends 3 residues shy of where the CDR3 ends; the end is completed using the germline J gene. J is TRBJ2-3 and V is TRBV4-2, with 8 positions matching TRBD1. The germline V gene encodes CDR1 LGHNA and CDR2 YNFKEQ. This CDR3 is built from 15 residues. The DNA read from the CDR3 is TGCGCCAGCAGCCAATGGACAGGGTCCGGAGATACG. This encodes CASSQWTGSGDT. The whole CDR3 region reads CASSQWTGSGDTQYF.

On this clone: The read ends 3 residues early relative to the CDR3; the germline J gene fills the gap. The rearrangement links TRBV20-1 to TRBJ1-1, with 7 bases fitting TRBD1. The CDR3 is 15 residues long. Germline-derived CDR1 and CDR2 are DFQATT and SNEGSKA (reference sequence). V was clipped by 3 bases and J by 3 bases; unmatched bases: 10. The sequenced part of the CDR3 DNA is TGCAGTGCTAGGAAGCCCGACAGGGAGGACACTGAA. Translation: CSARKPDREDTE. The full CDR3 sequence reads CSARKPDREDTEAFF.

For this clone: The read ends 3 residues early relative to the CDR3; the germline J gene fills the gap. This chain connects TRBV19 to TRBJ1-2, with 9 bases fitting TRBD1. The CDR3 has 16 residues. From germline, CDR1 is LNHDA and CDR2 SQIVND (reference sequence). V gave up 4 bases and J gave up 3 bases; unmatched junction bases: 9. The chain's CDR3 is CASSKTYDRGDYGYTF. The CDR3 bases that were read are TGTGCCAGTAGTAAAACTTACGACAGGGGGGACTATGGC.

About this clone: The CDR3 end falls 3 residues outside the read, so it is completed with the germline J gene. The chain carries TRBV6-2 or TRBV6-3 and TRBJ2-3, with 10 bases matching TRBD2. Trimming cost V 2 bases and J 4 bases; bases outside gene matches: 9. Germline V gives CDR1 MNHEY, CDR2 SVGEGT. The CDR3 contains 17 residues. The sequenced part of the CDR3 DNA is TGTGCCAGCAGTTACCCCCTTGGGACTAGCGAAGCAGATACG. As protein: CASSYPLGTSEADT. The CDR3 in its entirety is CASSYPLGTSEADTQYF.

Turning to this clone: The read halts 3 residues ahead of the CDR3 end, with the missing end drawn from the germline J gene. The chain employs TRBV2 and TRBJ1-2; the match to TRBD1 covers 7 bases. J was trimmed by 6 bases and V by 9 bases; bases with no gene match: 10. The CDR3 loop spans 13 amino acids. In germline, CDR1 is SNHLY, CDR2 FYNNEI. The CDR3 loop reads CASRDRSQDGYTF. CDR3 DNA, as far as it was read: TGTGCCAGTAGGGACAGAAGCCAAGATGGC.

Of note for this clone: The CDR3 end falls 3 residues outside the read, so it is completed with the germline J gene. The rearrangement links TRBV5-1 to TRBJ2-7; TRBD2 agrees at 12 bases. The CDR3 contains 19 residues. The germline gives CDR1 SGHRS, CDR2 YFSETQ. Unmatched junction bases numbered 17, after V lost 4 bases and J lost 3 bases. The DNA read from the CDR3 is TGCGCCAGCAGCCTCCGTCCGGGGGATGAACTAGCGGGAGGCTACGAG. As protein: CASSLRPGDELAGGYE. The full CDR3 protein is CASSLRPGDELAGGYEQYF.

As regards this clone: The sequenced fragment ends 3 residues before the CDR3 boundary, so the rest is inferred from the germline J gene. The chain employs TRBV4-1 and TRBJ1-2; TRBD1 is a possible D gene (6 bases). CDR1 is MGHRA and CDR2 is YSYEKL in the germline V gene. Trimming removed 4 bases at V and 4 bases at J, with 22 bases between. This CDR3 is 17 amino acids long. The sequenced CDR3 bases are TGCGCCAGCAGCCGAGGAGAAAATACAGGGAGGGGCTATGGC. As protein: CASSRGENTGRGYG. The CDR3 reads in full as CASSRGENTGRGYGYTF.

The sequenced part of the CDR3 DNA is TGTGCCAGCAGCCAAGAGTGGCGCGGGGGCTCCTACGAG. Translated, it gives CASSQEWRGGSYE. The entire CDR3 protein is CASSQEWRGGSYEQYF. This sequence joins TRBV4-2 and TRBJ2-7; 7 bases line up with TRBD2. The read terminates 3 residues ahead of where the CDR3 ends, so the germline J gene completes it. V lost 0 bases and J lost 0; bases outside the gene matches: 5. Germline CDR1 and CDR2: LGHNA and YNFKEQ. The CDR3 extends over 16 amino acids.

Notes on this clone: The CDR3 extends 3 residues past the end of the read, so its final part is completed from the germline J gene. The chain couples TRBV20-1 to TRBJ2-1; 8 bases map to TRBD1. J lost 0 bases, V lost 6 bases, and 7 bases had no gene match. The CDR3 is 15 amino acids. Germline V gene data show CDR1 as DFQATT and CDR2 as SNEGSKA (reference sequence). The CDR3 protein is CSAHRQGSSYNEQFF. Incomplete CDR3 DNA: TGCAGTGCCCATAGACAGGGGAGCTCCTACAATGAG.

For this clone: The read terminates 3 residues before the CDR3 end, so the remaining end is supplied by the germline J gene. The chain has TRBV20-1 and TRBJ2-5, with 8 bases identical to TRBD1. V shed 4 bases, J shed 5 bases, and the junction held 12 bases outside the gene matches. This CDR3 is built from 15 residues. Germline V CDR1 and CDR2: DFQATT, SNEGSKA (reference sequence). The part of the CDR3 DNA that was read is TGCAGTGCTACCGCAAGGACAGGGCGTGGGGAGACC. This codes for CSATARTGRGET. The whole CDR3 is CSATARTGRGETQYF.

To note about this clone: The read gets to within 3 residues of the CDR3 end, and the germline J gene fills in the rest. The chain couples TRBV6-1 to TRBJ2-1, with TRBD1 identical over 7 bases. The length of the CDR3 is 17 residues. Germline V gives CDR1 MNHNS, CDR2 SASEGT. V dropped 1 base and J dropped 5; count of bases not matched to a gene: 11. Partial CDR3 DNA: TGTGCCAGCAGTGAAGTTCGACAGGGACGGATGGACAATGAG. The encoded protein is CASSEVRQGRMDNE. The complete CDR3 reads CASSEVRQGRMDNEQFF.

Note on this clone: The CDR3 goes on 3 residues after the read ends, and that part is filled in from the germline J gene. V and J are TRBV11-2 and TRBJ2-1; D might be TRBD2 (5 bases). This CDR3 comprises 13 residues. Trimming cost V 5 bases and J 4 bases, with 9 bases left between them. Germline CDR1 reads SGHAT; CDR2 reads FQNNGV. CDR3 in amino acids: CASSPQRYNEQFF. Partial CDR3 DNA: TGTGCCAGCAGCCCCCAGCGGTACAATGAG.

Concerning this clone: The read ends 3 residues shy of where the CDR3 ends; the end is completed using the germline J gene. This specimen includes other DNA sequences encoding the same CDR3. This chain joins TRBV20-1 and TRBJ2-1, with 11 positions matching TRBD2. CDR1 is DFQATT, CDR2 SNEGSKA, per germline (reference sequence). CDR3 size: 14 residues. V shed 1 base and J 4 bases; nucleotides not matched to a gene: 0. The CDR3 region is CSARGLAGYNEQFF. CDR3 DNA (partial): TGCAGTGCTAGAGGACTAGCGGGATACAATGAG.

To note about this clone: With the read ending 3 residues before the CDR3 end, the germline J gene is used to fill in that end. The V call is TRBV20-1, the J call TRBJ2-5; maybe TRBD1 (5 bases). The ends were cut back, 0 bases at V and 1 base at J, with 12 bases in the middle. The CDR3 runs 15 residues. Germline V CDR1 and CDR2: DFQATT, SNEGSKA (reference sequence). The CDR3 spells CSARDGSTAQETQYF. The covered CDR3 bases are TGCAGTGCTAGAGATGGTTCGACAGCCCAAGAGACC.